This TCR beta chain was sequenced for a study of blood T cell repertoires in COVID-19. Study in general: Acute-phase and convalescent COVID-19 samples originated in the United States, Italy and Spain. Nucleic acid was either cDNA or gDNA, and it came from T cells, B-cell-depleted T cells, or PBMCs.

Germline CDR1 MNHEY, CDR2 SVGAGI. Trimming took off 6 bases at V and 2 bases at J, with 13 bases between the two ends. This CDR3 contains 14 residues. Original analysis: Amplification with reference gene primers provided the estimates of nucleated cell counts. TCRdb keeps only in-frame clones here, not all; method: immunoSEQ multiplex PCR. V and J calls and clone size are copied from that table; D and trimming were computed from the DNA. The data contain over 200,000 clones, around nine tenths of them seen just once; the ten biggest clones take up 10% to 15%. This TCR derives from a woman younger than 30 who had recovered from COVID-19. The chain couples TRBV6-5 to TRBJ1-1; D is uncertain. Sample: peripheral blood. The DNA for the CDR3 is TGTGCCAGCAGCCTCTCTTGGGCCAACACTGAAGCTTTCTTT. This codes for CASSLSWANTEAFF.